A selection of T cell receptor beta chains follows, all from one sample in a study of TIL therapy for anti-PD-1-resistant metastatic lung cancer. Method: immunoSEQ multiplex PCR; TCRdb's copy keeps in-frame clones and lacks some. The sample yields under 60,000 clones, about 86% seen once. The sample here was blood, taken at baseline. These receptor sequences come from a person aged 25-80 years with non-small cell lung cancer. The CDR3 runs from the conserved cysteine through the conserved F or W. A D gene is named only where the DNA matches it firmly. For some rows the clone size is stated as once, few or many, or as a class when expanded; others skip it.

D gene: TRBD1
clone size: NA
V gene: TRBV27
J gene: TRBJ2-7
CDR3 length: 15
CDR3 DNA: TGTGCCAGCAGACTCACACCGGGACAGGGGTTCGAGCAGTACTTC
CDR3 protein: CASRLTPGQGFEQYF

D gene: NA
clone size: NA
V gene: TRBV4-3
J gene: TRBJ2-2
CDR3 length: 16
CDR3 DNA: TGCGCCAGCAGCCCCCAGGTTTCAGGGCACACCGGGGAGCTGTTTTTT
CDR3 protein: CASSPQVSGHTGELFF

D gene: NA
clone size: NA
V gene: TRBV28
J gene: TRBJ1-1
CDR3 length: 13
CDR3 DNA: TGTGCCAGCAGTTTAGTCGGTTACACTGAAGCTTTCTTT
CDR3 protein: CASSLVGYTEAFF

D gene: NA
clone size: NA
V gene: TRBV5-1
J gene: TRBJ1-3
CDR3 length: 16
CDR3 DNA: TGCGCCAGCAGCTTGGAGGACAGCAGCTCTGGAAACACCATATATTTT
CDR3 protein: CASSLEDSSSGNTIYF

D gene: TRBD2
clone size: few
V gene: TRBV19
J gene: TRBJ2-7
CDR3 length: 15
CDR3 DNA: TGTGCCAGTAGTCAGCCCGGGGCGGGGGGCTACGAGCAGTACTTC
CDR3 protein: CASSQPGAGGYEQYF

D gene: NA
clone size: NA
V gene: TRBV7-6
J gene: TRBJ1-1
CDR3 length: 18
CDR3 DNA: TGTGCCAGCAGCTCACTCCTTGGGGGGCTCGTCATGAACACTGAAGCTTTCTTT
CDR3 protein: CASSSLLGGLVMNTEAFF

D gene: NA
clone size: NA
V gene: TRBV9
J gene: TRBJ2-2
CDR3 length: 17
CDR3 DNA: TGTGCCAGCAGCGTAGCAGGGGTTCAGCGGGGAACCGGGGAGCTGTTTTTT
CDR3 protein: CASSVAGVQRGTGELFF

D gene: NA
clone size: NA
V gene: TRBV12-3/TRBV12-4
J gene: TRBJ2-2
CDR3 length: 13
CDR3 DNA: TGTGCCAGCAGTTTGGCCGGGACCGGGGAGCTGTTTTTT
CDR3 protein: CASSLAGTGELFF

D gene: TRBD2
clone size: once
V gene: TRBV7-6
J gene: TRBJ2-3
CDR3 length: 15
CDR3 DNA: TGTGCCAGCAGCCCGGGACGCGGGAGGGCAGATACGCAGTATTTT
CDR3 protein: CASSPGRGRADTQYF

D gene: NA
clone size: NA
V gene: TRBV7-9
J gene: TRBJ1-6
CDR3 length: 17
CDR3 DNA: TGTGCCAGCAGACATAGCCTCGGGGACGCCCTTAATTCACCCCTCCACTTT
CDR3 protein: CASRHSLGDALNSPLHF

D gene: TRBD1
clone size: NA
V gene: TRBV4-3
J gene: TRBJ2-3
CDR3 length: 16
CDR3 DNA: TGCGCCAGCAGCCACGGGGGACAGGGTCGCAAAGATACGCAGTATTTT
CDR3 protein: CASSHGGQGRKDTQYF

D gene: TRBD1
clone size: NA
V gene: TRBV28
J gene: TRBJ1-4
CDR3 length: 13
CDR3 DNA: TGTGCCAGTATGGACAGGGCGCGGGAAAAACTGTTTTTT
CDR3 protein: CASMDRAREKLFF

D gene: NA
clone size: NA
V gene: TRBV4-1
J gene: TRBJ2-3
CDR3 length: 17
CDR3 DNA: TGCGCCAGCAGCCCCTCGCTACTTCTGGGTAGCACAGATACGCAGTATTTT
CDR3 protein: CASSPSLLLGSTDTQYF

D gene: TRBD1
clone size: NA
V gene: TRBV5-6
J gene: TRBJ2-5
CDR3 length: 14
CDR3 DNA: TGTGCCAGCAGCCCGGGACAGGGGAGAGAGACCCAGTACTTC
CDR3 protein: CASSPGQGRETQYF

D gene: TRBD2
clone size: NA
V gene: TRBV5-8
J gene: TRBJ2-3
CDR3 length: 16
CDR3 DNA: TGTGCCAGCAGCAAGGGGACTAGCGTTATTTCAGATACGCAGTATTTT
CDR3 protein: CASSKGTSVISDTQYF

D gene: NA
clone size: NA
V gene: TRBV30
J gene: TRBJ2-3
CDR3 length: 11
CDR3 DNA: TGTGCCAGTCAGGGTTCAGATACGCAGTATTTT
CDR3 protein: CASQGSDTQYF

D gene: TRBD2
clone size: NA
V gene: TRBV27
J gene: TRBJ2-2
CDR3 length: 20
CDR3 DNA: TGTGCCAGCAGTTTAGCCCTAGTCGTCGGACTAGCGGGTAACACCGGGGAGCTGTTTTTT
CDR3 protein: CASSLALVVGLAGNTGELFF

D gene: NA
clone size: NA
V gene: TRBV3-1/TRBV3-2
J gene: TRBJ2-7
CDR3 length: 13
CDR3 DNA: TGTGCCAGCAGCCAACGACCACTTGCCGAGCAGTACTTC
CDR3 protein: CASSQRPLAEQYF

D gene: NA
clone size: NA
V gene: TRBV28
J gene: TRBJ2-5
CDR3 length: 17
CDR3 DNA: TGTGCCAGCAGTTTATGGTTGACGGGACCCGAAGCCCAGACCCAGTACTTC
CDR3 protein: CASSLWLTGPEAQTQYF

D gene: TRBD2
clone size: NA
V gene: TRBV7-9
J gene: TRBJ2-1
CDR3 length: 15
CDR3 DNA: TGTGCCAGCAGCCAGGGACTAGCGGACTACAATGAGCAGTTCTTC
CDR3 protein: CASSQGLADYNEQFF

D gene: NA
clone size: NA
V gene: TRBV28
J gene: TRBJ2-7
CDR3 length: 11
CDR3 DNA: TGTGCCAGCAGTCCCCACTACGAGCAGTACTTC
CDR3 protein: CASSPHYEQYF

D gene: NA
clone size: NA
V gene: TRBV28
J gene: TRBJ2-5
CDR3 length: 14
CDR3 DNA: TGTGCCAGCAGTTTGTTTTCCCTCGGAGGGACCCAGTACTTC
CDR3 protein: CASSLFSLGGTQYF

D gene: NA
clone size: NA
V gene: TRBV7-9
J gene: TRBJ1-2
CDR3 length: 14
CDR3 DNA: TGTGCCAGCAGCCCGGCTCAGGGGTACTATGGCTACACCTTC
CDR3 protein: CASSPAQGYYGYTF

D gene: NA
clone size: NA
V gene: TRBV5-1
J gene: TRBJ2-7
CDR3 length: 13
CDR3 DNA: TGCGCCAGCAGTTCAGCCTGGCACGACGAGCAGTACTTC
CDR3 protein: CASSSAWHDEQYF

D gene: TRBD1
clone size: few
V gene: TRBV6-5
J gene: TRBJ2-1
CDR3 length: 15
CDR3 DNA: TGTGCCAGCAAGCTCAGGACAGGGAACTACAATGAGCAGTTCTTC
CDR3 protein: CASKLRTGNYNEQFF